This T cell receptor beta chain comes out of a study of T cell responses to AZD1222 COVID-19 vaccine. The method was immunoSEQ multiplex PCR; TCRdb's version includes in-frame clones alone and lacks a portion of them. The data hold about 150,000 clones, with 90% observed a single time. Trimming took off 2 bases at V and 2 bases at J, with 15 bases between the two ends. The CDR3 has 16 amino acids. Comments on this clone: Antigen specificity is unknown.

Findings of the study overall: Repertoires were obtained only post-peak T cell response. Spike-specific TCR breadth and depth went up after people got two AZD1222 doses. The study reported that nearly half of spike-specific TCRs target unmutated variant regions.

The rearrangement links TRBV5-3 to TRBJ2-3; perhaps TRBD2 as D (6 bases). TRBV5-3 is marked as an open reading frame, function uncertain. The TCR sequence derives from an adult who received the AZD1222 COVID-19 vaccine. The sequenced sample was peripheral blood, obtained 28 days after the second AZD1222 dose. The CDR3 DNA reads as TGTGCCAGAAGCTTAGGCGGACTACTCGTCACAGATACGCAGTATTTT. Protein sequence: CARSLGGLLVTDTQYF.